These 13 T cell receptor beta chains came from one sample sequenced in a study of post-analysis software for immune sequencing data. The study's findings and limits: About five TRBV segments were more frequent in patients than controls; TRBV5-6, TRBV5-1 and TRBV20-1 belonged to this group.

These receptors' antigens are unknown. Unique molecular identifiers featured in each of the TCR beta cDNA libraries. Using its own MiXCR run on the PCR reads, TCRdb lists one record per CDR3 protein. Of hundreds of thousands of distinct CDR3 sequences in the sample, roughly 45% are singletons; the top ten hold 12%. Sequencing was performed on blood. These receptors originate from a girl aged 10-17 years with multiple sclerosis.

The chain links TRBV7-3 to TRBJ2-6; TRBD1 matches 12 bases. This CDR3 is built from 18 residues. Germline V lookup: CDR1 SGHTA, CDR2 FQGTGA. The trim removed 6 bases at V and 2 bases at J, leaving 8 bases unmatched. CDR3 region: CASSSTGQGATGANVLTF. CDR3 nucleotide sequence: TGTGCCAGCAGTTCAACGGGACAGGGGGCGACTGGGGCCAACGTCCTGACTTTC.

V is TRBV12-3 or TRBV12-4 and J is TRBJ1-6; D is uncertain. The CDR3 length is 14 residues. Trimming took 6 bases from V and 7 from J, leaving 13 bases between them. The CDR3 coding sequence is TGTGCCAGCAGCAACCGGGCCCTAAATTCACCCCTCCACTTT. This encodes CASSNRALNSPLHF.

With regard to this clonotype: The junction differs from germline at one of its ends, possibly a read error. The rearrangement joins TRBV11-2 to TRBJ2-3, with D tentatively TRBD1 or TRBD2 (5 bases each). Germline CDR1 and CDR2: SGHAT and FQNNGV. The CDR3 runs to 15 residues. For the CDR3, the DNA is TGTGCCAGCAGACGGGGCGGATGGGGCACAGACACGCAGTATTTT. Translation gives CASRRGGWGTDTQYF.

The chain recombines TRBV20-1 with TRBJ2-5; TRBD2 agrees at 11 bases. V dropped 5 bases and J dropped 5; count of bases not matched to a gene: 7. Germline assignment: CDR1 DFQATT and CDR2 SNEGSKA (reference sequence). CDR3 size: 14 residues. This CDR3 reads CSAGTSGPRETQYF. The CDR3 nucleotides read TGCAGTGCTGGGACTAGCGGACCTAGGGAGACCCAGTACTTC.

CDR3 residues: CASRHGLAVEETQYF. In DNA form, the CDR3 reads TGTGCCAGCAGGCATGGACTAGCGGTCGAAGAGACCCAGTACTTC. This chain joins TRBV27 and TRBJ2-5; 10 bases line up with TRBD2. CDR1 is MNHEY, CDR2 SMNVEV, per germline (reference sequence). V lost 6 bases, J lost 3 bases, and 7 bases stayed unmatched. The CDR3 spans 15 residues.

In its sample, this clonotype was seen a few times. The chain couples TRBV27 to TRBJ2-7; 9 nucleotides match TRBD2. The trim removed 4 bases at V and 1 base at J, leaving 5 bases unmatched. The CDR3 covers 15 residues. CDR1 MNHEY and CDR2 SMNVEV come from the germline V gene (reference sequence). CDR3 protein: CASSSGLAHSYEQYF. The CDR3, as DNA: TGTGCCAGCAGTTCAGGACTAGCGCATTCCTACGAGCAGTACTTC.

The genes are TRBV7-9 and TRBJ2-2, with D uncertain. The V gene's germline CDR1 is SEHNR and CDR2 FQNEAQ (reference sequence). The CDR3 has 13 amino acids. With 2 bases removed from V and 4 bases from J, the gap between germline ends came to 5 bases. The CDR3 coding sequence is TGTGCCAGCAGCTTAACTGGCACCGGGGAGCTGTTTTTT. Translated: CASSLTGTGELFF.

This clonotype appeared a single time. The CDR3 loop reads CASSFRDRLGYGYTF. CDR3 DNA: TGTGCCAGCAGTTTCCGAGACAGGCTAGGGTATGGCTACACCTTC. The chain joins TRBV28 to TRBJ1-2, with D perhaps TRBD1 (6 bases). Germline values: CDR1 MDHEN, CDR2 SYDVKM. Trimming took off 3 bases at V and 5 bases at J, with 16 bases between the two ends. CDR3 size: 15 residues.

The chain couples TRBV6-5 to TRBJ2-4, with 8 nucleotides matching TRBD2. With the DNA end fitting TRBJ2-7 better, the J assignment may be wrong. The V gene's germline CDR1 is MNHEY and CDR2 SVGAGI. CDR3 length: 15 amino acids. CDR3 sequence: CASSGTRGEMSEQYF. For the CDR3, the DNA is TGTGCCAGCAGCGGGACTAGGGGGGAGATGAGCGAGCAGTACTTC.

This chain joins TRBV20-1 and TRBJ1-1; the D is unclear. V was trimmed by 2 bases and J by 0 bases, leaving 7 bases between them. CDR3 size: 13 residues. Germline V gene sequence: CDR1 DFQATT, CDR2 SNEGSKA (reference sequence). The CDR3 nucleotides read TGCAGTGCTAGATGGCAAATGAACACTGAAGCTTTCTTT. Translation: CSARWQMNTEAFF.

The chain is built from TRBV28 and TRBJ1-2; TRBD1 aligns across 12 bases. The CDR3 is 15 residues long. The V gene end was trimmed by 2 bases and the J gene end by 4 bases; junction bases not matched to a gene: 2. Germline V lookup: CDR1 MDHEN, CDR2 SYDVKM. In DNA form, the CDR3 reads TGTGCCAGCAGTTTAGGGGGACAGGGGGCCTATGGCTACACCTTC. It is translated as CASSLGGQGAYGYTF.

Only a few counts were recorded for this clonotype. This rearrangement joins TRBV11-1 to TRBJ2-1; 13 bases fit TRBD2. The V segment lost 4 bases and the J segment 0 bases; nucleotides outside the gene matches: 9. Looked up from germline, CDR1 is SGHAT and CDR2 is FQDESV (reference sequence). The CDR3 spans 19 residues. The CDR3 is CASSSSGLAGSSSYNEQFF. The CDR3 DNA is TGTGCCAGCAGCTCATCGGGACTAGCGGGGTCGAGCTCCTACAATGAGCAGTTCTTC.

The V call is TRBV7-9, the J call TRBJ2-5; D call uncertain. Germline CDR1 SEHNR, CDR2 FQNEAQ (reference sequence). This CDR3 spans 14 amino acids. V was cut by 1 base and J by 5 bases, with 11 bases left in between. The CDR3: CASSLEAMGETQYF. CDR3 coding DNA: TGTGCCAGCAGCTTAGAGGCCATGGGCGAGACCCAGTACTTC.